This T cell receptor (beta chain) was identified during a study of blood T cell repertoires in COVID-19. Study-wide background: Specimens from acute and convalescent COVID-19 originated in the United States, Italy and Spain.

TCRdb's copy holds only in-frame clones and misses some; the assay was immunoSEQ multiplex PCR. The data contain tens of thousands of clones, 86% of them singletons. This receptor was identified in a man older than 75 with active COVID-19. Input material: peripheral blood.

CDR3 amino acids: CASSPNRPGTTSYNEQFF. Written as DNA, the CDR3 is TGCGCCAGCAGCCCCAACCGGCCCGGGACTACCTCCTACAATGAGCAGTTCTTC. This rearrangement joins TRBV5-1 to TRBJ2-1; 7 bases match TRBD2. Trimming removed 4 bases from V and 0 bases from J; junction bases left unmatched: 13. This CDR3 comprises 18 residues. CDR1 and CDR2 from the germline V gene are SGHRS and YFSETQ.